Here is one T cell receptor beta chain with its context. Its antigen is unidentified. Germline CDR1 is SGHRS and CDR2 is YFSETQ. This CDR3 region has 16 residues. V was clipped by 0 bases and J by 7 bases; unmatched bases: 10. TCR beta libraries were made by quantitative 5'-RACE with molecular barcodes. From the 5' RACE reads, TCRdb called clonotypes with MiXCR, one entry per CDR3 protein. The sample consists of about 800,000 distinct CDR3 sequences, 10% to 15% of them appearing once. This sample was taken from a study of CD8 T cells in ankylosing spondylitis. Study-level findings and limits: Ankylosing spondylitis blood appeared to be characterized by a TCR beta motif of about 8 highly homologous variants.

This TCR was recovered from a male donor with ankylosing spondylitis. This chain joins TRBV5-1 and TRBJ2-1, with 7 bases fitting TRBD2. The specimen was blood, either unsorted or a sorted T cell fraction (not recorded which). The chain's CDR3 is CASSLDAAGVWNEQFF. The DNA of the CDR3 is TGCGCCAGCAGCTTGGACGCTGCGGGGGTGTGGAATGAGCAGTTCTTC.